This T cell receptor beta chain originates from a study of Graves' ophthalmopathy and Graves' hyperthyroidism. Study-level points and caveats: A majority of expanded thyroid clonotypes exceeding 0.001 frequency were likewise present in blood.

Amplification of the TCR beta CDR3 regions used RNA transcripts (as template). First-round RT-PCR relied on HTBI primers, and a second-round multiplex PCR came next. TCRdb re-analysed the multiplex PCR reads in MiXCR, keeping a single row per CDR3 protein. The sample has a few hundred thousand distinct CDR3 sequences; roughly a fifth are singletons. In this sample, this clonotype turned up many times. Its antigen is not identified. The CDR3 sequence is 13 residues long. Germline CDR1 SGHTA, CDR2 FQGTGA. Trimming removed 5 bases at V and 1 base at J, with 8 bases between. Each donor who had ophthalmopathy showed moderate-to-severe activity, a CAS of ≥3, a NOSPECS of ≥4, and a duration under 3 months. Establishment of the diagnosis relied upon clinical symptoms, serum thyroxine, TRAb, thyroid ultrasound and orbital computed tomography.

J is TRBJ1-1 and V is TRBV7-3, with D hard to call. The receptor comes from a woman aged 50 to 60 with Graves' ophthalmopathy. The sample consisted of peripheral blood. The CDR3 nucleotides are TGTGCCAGCAGCCCCTCCCAGAACACTGAAGCTTTCTTT. Translation gives CASSPSQNTEAFF.